Listed below are T cell receptor beta chains from one sample, sequenced in a study of T cell changes during pregnancy in multiple sclerosis. Data came from immunoSEQ multiplex PCR; TCRdb stores just in-frame clones and leaves some out. This table holds tens of thousands of clones, around 93% found once. The material sequenced was peripheral blood, taken in the second trimester of pregnancy. These receptors were obtained from a female donor with multiple sclerosis, enrolled in a pregnancy study. The CDR3 runs from the conserved cysteine through the conserved F or W. A D gene is named only where the DNA matches it firmly. Clone size is stated in some rows and not others, as once, few, many or a class when expanded.

D | size | length | J | V | DNA | CDR3
TRBD2 | . | 15 | TRBJ2-5 | TRBV10-3 | TGTGCCACCCACCCCAGCGGGAGGGCCTCAGAGACCCAGTACTTC | CATHPSGRASETQYF
TRBD1 | . | 14 | TRBJ1-4 | TRBV6-5 | TGTGCCAGCAGTGGACAGGGGGTAAATGAAAAACTGTTTTTT | CASSGQGVNEKLFF
TRBD1 | . | 15 | TRBJ2-1 | TRBV15 | TGTGCCACCAGCAGAGATGGGACAGGGGACAATGAGCAGTTCTTC | CATSRDGTGDNEQFF
. | . | 14 | TRBJ2-7 | TRBV7-9 | TGTGCCAGCAGCTTAGTGCGCCTTCCTTACGAGCAGTACTTC | CASSLVRLPYEQYF
. | . | 14 | TRBJ2-7 | TRBV7-9 | TGTGCCAGCAGCGCGAGGGACTCCTTCTACGAGCAGTACTTC | CASSARDSFYEQYF
TRBD2 | . | 16 | TRBJ2-1 | TRBV11-1 | TGTGCCAGCAGGATTTTAGCGGGAGGTGCCTACAATGAGCAGTTCTTC | CASRILAGGAYNEQFF
. | . | 13 | TRBJ1-4 | TRBV18 | TGTGCCAGCTCACCACAGGCAGGTGAAAAACTGTTTTTT | CASSPQAGEKLFF
. | . | 11 | TRBJ1-2 | TRBV6-5 | TGTGCCAGCACTCGGGGTTGGGGCTACACCTTC | CASTRGWGYTF
. | . | 17 | TRBJ2-7 | TRBV6-1 | TGTGCCAGCAGTGAACAGGGTCTGGGCATAAACTTGTACGAGCAGTACTTC | CASSEQGLGINLYEQYF
. | . | 16 | TRBJ2-7 | TRBV4-2 | TGTGCCAGCAGCCAAGAGAATGATGGTAGCGGCTACGAGCAGTACTTC | CASSQENDGSGYEQYF
TRBD2 | . | 19 | TRBJ2-6 | TRBV19 | TGTGCCAGTAGTACCACTAGACTAGCGGGTTACTCTGGGGCCAACGTCCTGACTTTC | CASSTTRLAGYSGANVLTF
TRBD2 | . | 16 | TRBJ2-7 | TRBV27 | TGTGCCAGCAGTTCCCTCCTAGCGGGAGTGGGGTACGAGCAGTACTTC | CASSSLLAGVGYEQYF
. | . | 14 | TRBJ2-7 | TRBV11-2 | TGTGCCAGCAGCCTTTGGGGCTACACCTACGAGCAGTACTTC | CASSLWGYTYEQYF
. | once | 14 | TRBJ1-5 | TRBV29-1 | TGCAGCCCCTTTGGGGGGGCCATAAATCAGCCCCAGCATTTT | CSPFGGAINQPQHF
. | . | 16 | TRBJ2-2 | TRBV7-2 | TGTGCCAGCAGCCCCAGGGCGACGGTAAACACCGGGGAGCTGTTTTTT | CASSPRATVNTGELFF
TRBD1 | . | 13 | TRBJ2-5 | TRBV29-1 | TGCAGCGTGGGGGGGACAGGGCAAGAGACCCAGTACTTC | CSVGGTGQETQYF
TRBD1 | . | 16 | TRBJ2-1 | TRBV4-3 | TGCGCCAGCAGCCAAGTAACAGGGGCAGCCTACAATGAGCAGTTCTTC | CASSQVTGAAYNEQFF
. | . | 14 | TRBJ2-1 | TRBV5-1 | TGCGCCAGCAGCGGGGAGCGGTATCACAATGAGCAGTTCTTC | CASSGERYHNEQFF
. | . | 11 | TRBJ2-1 | TRBV11-3 | TGTGCCAGCAGGTCCGGGACTTCGCAGTTCTTC | CASRSGTSQFF
. | . | 13 | TRBJ2-3 | TRBV19 | TGTGCCAGTAGTATGGAGGGCCCGGATACGCAGTATTTT | CASSMEGPDTQYF
. | . | 15 | TRBJ1-3 | TRBV5-1 | TGCGCCAGCAGCGGGTTGGGGGCTCCTGGAAACACCATATATTTT | CASSGLGAPGNTIYF
TRBD2 | . | 16 | TRBJ2-7 | TRBV7-2 | TGTGCCAGCAGCGAAAATAGCGGGACGAAGAACTACGAGCAGTACTTC | CASSENSGTKNYEQYF
. | . | 14 | TRBJ2-2 | TRBV9 | TGTGCCAGCAGCGTAAATGGGCACACCGGGGAGCTGTTTTTT | CASSVNGHTGELFF
TRBD2 | . | 15 | TRBJ2-7 | TRBV7-2 | TGTGCCAGCAGCTTAACGTCAAGCGGGAAGATCGAGCAGTACTTC | CASSLTSSGKIEQYF
. | few | 14 | TRBJ2-3 | TRBV29-1 | TGCAGCGTTTCTGGACAGCTTCTCACAGATACGCAGTATTTT | CSVSGQLLTDTQYF
. | . | 13 | TRBJ2-7 | TRBV5-4 | TGTGCCAGCAGCTACGGGGACTCCTACGAGCAGTACTTC | CASSYGDSYEQYF
. | once | 12 | TRBJ2-1 | TRBV27 | TGTGCCAGCCTTGACAGACGCAATGAGCAGTTCTTC | CASLDRRNEQFF
TRBD2 | . | 15 | TRBJ2-1 | TRBV5-4 | TGTGCCAGCAGCCCAAGCGGGAGGGCCTTGAATGAGCAGTTCTTC | CASSPSGRALNEQFF
TRBD2 | . | 14 | TRBJ2-1 | TRBV11-3 | TGTGCCAGCAGCCGGGGACTATCCTACAATGAACAGTTCTTC | CASSRGLSYNEQFF
. | . | 14 | TRBJ2-7 | TRBV5-1 | TGCGCCAGCAGCTTAACAGGGAAGGGGTACGAGCAGTACTTC | CASSLTGKGYEQYF
TRBD2 | once | 15 | TRBJ2-7 | TRBV6-5 | TGTGCCAGCAGACCTTCAGCGGGACTTCACTACGAGCAGTACTTC | CASRPSAGLHYEQYF
. | . | 15 | TRBJ2-3 | TRBV7-2 | TGTGCCGTCACTGGGCAGACCTTTAGCACAGATACGCAGTATTTT | CAVTGQTFSTDTQYF
. | . | 15 | TRBJ1-1 | TRBV9 | TGTGCCAGCAGCGTAGGTTCCGAGGGTTTTTTTGGAGCTTTCTTT | CASSVGSEGFFGAFF
TRBD2 | . | 17 | TRBJ2-1 | TRBV7-9 | TGTGCCAGCAGTCAATCCCGCCTAGCGGGAGACCCTAGTGAGCAGTTCTTC | CASSQSRLAGDPSEQFF
. | . | 17 | TRBJ2-6 | TRBV4-1 | TGCGCCAGCAGCCAAGTTACAGGGAGCTCTGGGGCCAACGTCCTGACTTTC | CASSQVTGSSGANVLTF
. | . | 13 | TRBJ2-1 | TRBV25-1 | TGTGCCAGCCAAATTCCTACAGGCAATGAGCAGTTCTTC | CASQIPTGNEQFF
. | . | 14 | TRBJ2-1 | TRBV9 | TGTGCCAGCAGCGTTTTGGGCGGGGACAATGAGCAGTTCTTC | CASSVLGGDNEQFF
. | . | 14 | TRBJ2-2 | TRBV7-9 | TGTGCCAGCAGCTCGGACAAAAACACCGGGGAGCTGTTTTTT | CASSSDKNTGELFF
TRBD1 | once | 17 | TRBJ1-5 | TRBV7-9 | TGTGCCAGCAGCTTAGCCACAGGGACAGGGGGCAATCAGCCCCAGCATTTT | CASSLATGTGGNQPQHF
TRBD1 | . | 13 | TRBJ1-4 | TRBV7-9 | TGTGCCAGCTCGGGACAGGCGTCTGAAAAACTGTTTTTT | CASSGQASEKLFF
. | . | 13 | TRBJ2-1 | TRBV2 | TGTGCCACCTCTAGCGATCCCTACAATGAGCAGTTCTTC | CATSSDPYNEQFF
. | . | 14 | TRBJ1-2 | TRBV4-1 | TGCGCCAGCAGCCAAGAGGGGGGAAGCTATGGCTACACCTTC | CASSQEGGSYGYTF
. | . | 14 | TRBJ2-5 | TRBV13 | TGTGCCAGCAGCTTAGGGGACAGTAAAGAGACCCAGTACTTC | CASSLGDSKETQYF
. | . | 13 | TRBJ1-1 | TRBV5-6 | TGTGCCAGCAGCTTGGTCATGAACACTGAAGCTTTCTTT | CASSLVMNTEAFF
TRBD1 | . | 14 | TRBJ1-4 | TRBV6-1 | TGTGCCAGCAGTGGGGACAGAGGACCTGAAAAACTGTTTTTT | CASSGDRGPEKLFF
TRBD2 | . | 15 | TRBJ2-5 | TRBV6-1 | TGTGCCAGCAGTGCCCCGGGACTAGGTCTGGAGACCCAGTACTTC | CASSAPGLGLETQYF
. | . | 18 | TRBJ1-2 | TRBV21-1 | TGTGCCAGCAGCAAAACGTTTTGGTTGGGGCAGTCAATCTATGGCTACACCTTC | CASSKTFWLGQSIYGYTF
. | . | 14 | TRBJ2-1 | TRBV28 | TGTGCCACCACTCTATCTAATTCCAACAATGAGCAGTTCTTC | CATTLSNSNNEQFF
TRBD2 | once | 15 | TRBJ2-3 | TRBV27 | TGTGCCAGCAGTTTATCACCGGGAGGCTCGGATACGCAGTATTTT | CASSLSPGGSDTQYF
. | . | 16 | TRBJ1-6 | TRBV28 | TGTGCCAGCAGTTTAGGGGGGGGCCGGGATAATTCACCCCTCCACTTT | CASSLGGGRDNSPLHF
TRBD2 | . | 17 | TRBJ2-3 | TRBV27 | TGTGCCAGCAGTTTATCGGGGCTAGCGGAGCGCACAGATACGCAGTATTTT | CASSLSGLAERTDTQYF
TRBD1 | . | 15 | TRBJ1-1 | TRBV28 | TGTGCCAGCAGTGTCGACAGGGAAATGAACACTGAAGCTTTCTTT | CASSVDREMNTEAFF
TRBD2 | . | 15 | TRBJ2-2 | TRBV11-2 | TGTGCCAGCAGCGGGACTAGCGGGACCCCCGGGGAGCTGTTTTTT | CASSGTSGTPGELFF
. | . | 14 | TRBJ1-4 | TRBV6-5 | TGTGCCAGCAGTTACAGGGGAACTAATGAAAAACTGTTTTTT | CASSYRGTNEKLFF
. | . | 14 | TRBJ2-3 | TRBV6-1 | TGTGCCAGCAGTGAAGGGCGGGGGCCAGATACGCAGTATTTT | CASSEGRGPDTQYF
TRBD2 | . | 17 | TRBJ2-1 | TRBV5-1 | TGCGCCAGCAGCTTCCGACTAGCTCCAAGCTCCTACAATGAGCAGTTCTTC | CASSFRLAPSSYNEQFF